This T cell receptor (beta chain) was observed in a study of cytomegalovirus exposure and HLA in healthy donors. About the research overall: The roughly 670 first-cohort repertoires and the 95 to 150 validation repertoires shared the same platform, a later analysis reported.

Findings and caveats of the study: It was reportedly the case that the classifier diagnosed cytomegalovirus status with high specificity and sensitivity. Whilst most TCR sequences proved rare, a subset of public TCRs occurred across many donors.

Remarks on this clone: The antigen remains unidentified.

The donors were part of the validation cohort, which consisted of some 120 subjects and was separate from the first cohort of 666 subjects. CDR3 length: 14 residues. Germline CDR1 and CDR2: MNHEY and SVGAGI. The V segment lost 6 bases and the J segment 3 bases; nucleotides outside the gene matches: 6. Data came from immunoSEQ multiplex PCR; TCRdb stores just in-frame clones and leaves some out. The data hold some 150,000 clones, with 94% observed a single time. The source material was PBMCs. The chain is built from TRBV6-5 and TRBJ2-5; 8 positions agree with TRBD2. This receptor was taken from a man younger than 30 in good health and CMV-seropositive. This CDR3 reads CASSPGGVKETQYF. The CDR3 nucleotides read TGTGCCAGCAGCCCGGGAGGGGTCAAAGAGACCCAGTACTTC.